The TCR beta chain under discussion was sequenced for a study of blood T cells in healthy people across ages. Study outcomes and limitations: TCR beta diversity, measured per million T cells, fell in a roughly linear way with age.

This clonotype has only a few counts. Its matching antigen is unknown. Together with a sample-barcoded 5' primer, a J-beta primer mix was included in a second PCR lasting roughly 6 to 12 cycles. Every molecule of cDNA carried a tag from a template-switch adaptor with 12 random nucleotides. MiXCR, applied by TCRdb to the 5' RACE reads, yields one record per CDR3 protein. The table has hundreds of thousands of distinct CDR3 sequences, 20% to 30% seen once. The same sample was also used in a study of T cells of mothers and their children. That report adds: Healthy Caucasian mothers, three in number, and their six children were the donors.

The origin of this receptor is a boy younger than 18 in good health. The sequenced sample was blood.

CDR3 coding DNA: TGTGCCAGCAGTCCGCGGAGAGGGGTGGGAGAGCAGTACTTC. Amino acids: CASSPRRGVGEQYF. V usage is TRBV27 and J usage is TRBJ2-7, with D tentatively TRBD1 or TRBD2 (5 bases each). V dropped 5 bases and J dropped 7 bases, with 18 bases sitting between them. In germline, CDR1 is MNHEY, CDR2 SMNVEV (reference sequence). The CDR3 totals 14 residues.